This TCR beta chain is from a study of regulatory T cells in long-lasting Graves disease. Through Arm-PCR of CDR3 regions and iRepertoire HTBI primers, TCR beta libraries were built. MiXCR, run by TCRdb on the multiplex PCR reads, gives a single entry per CDR3 protein. The top ten hold about 12% of the sample, which has over 500,000 distinct CDR3 sequences, roughly a sixth seen once. Specified time point: newly diagnosed GD, antithyroid drugs for less than 3 months. There was RNA extracted from PBMCs, and the TCR library was made from it. Trimming removed 0 bases from V and 6 bases from J, with 15 bases in between. The CDR3 sequence is 16 residues long. Germline-derived CDR1 and CDR2 are MGHRA and YSYEKL. This clonotype was detected many times. This same sample was also part of a study on T cells in Graves' hyperthyroidism and ophthalmopathy.

The sequenced sample was peripheral blood mononuclear cells (PBMCs), obtained at new diagnosis, from a patient treated with antithyroid drugs. This receptor was obtained from a man aged 18-30 years with Graves disease. This sequence joins TRBV4-1 and TRBJ2-1, with D unresolved. The CDR3 loop reads CASSQDGTQTFNEQFF. For the CDR3, the DNA is TGCGCCAGCAGCCAAGATGGTACACAGACTTTCAATGAGCAGTTCTTC.